This section outlines one T cell receptor (beta chain) sequence together with its context. Its specificity is not known. Single viable CD3+CD4+CD8-CD45RO+ cells were sorted as the memory CD4+ T cells. Germline CDR1 reads KGHSH; CDR2 reads LQKENI. V gave up 3 bases and J gave up 6 bases, with 14 bases separating them. The CDR3 spans 14 residues. This record belongs to a study of memory CD4+ T cells and cytomegalovirus serostatus. Overall study: This sample comes from healthy Belgian adults, roughly 9 CMV seropositive, approximately 24 seronegative. Study-wide results and caveats: About 40% of the roughly 160 known CMV-associated TCRbeta sequences appeared in CD4+ memory. Suggested: most of the CMV-linked TCR signature lies in CD4+ memory cells.

TCRdb's copy holds only in-frame clones and misses some; the assay was immunoSEQ multiplex PCR. Of about 61,000 clones listed, 80% were seen once; the top ten hold 0.53%. This receptor was obtained from an adult in good health and CMV-seronegative. Some clones in this sample may be carry-over from other donors' samples. What was sequenced was memory CD4+ T cells from blood. The chain links TRBV18 to TRBJ1-2, with D tentatively TRBD1 (6 bases). The CDR3 region is CASSPLGGTDGYTF. CDR3 nucleotides: TGTGCCAGCTCACCTCTGGGGGGCACAGATGGCTACACCTTC.